This T cell receptor (beta chain) was recovered during a study of blood T cells in healthy people across ages. Isolation of PBMCs gave at least 7 million cells per sample. Primers used in a second PCR of about 7 to 12 cycles were a sample-barcoded 5' primer and a J-beta primer mix. A template-switch adaptor that had 12 random nucleotides put a tag on each cDNA molecule. TCRdb recomputed calls from the 5' RACE reads with MiXCR, one row per CDR3 protein. The sample gives more than 650,000 distinct CDR3 sequences, 20% to 25% of which show up once; around a fifth is in the top ten. This clonotype turned up a few times. Germline lookup yields CDR1 MNHEY and CDR2 SMNVEV (reference sequence). J gave up 8 bases and V 7 bases, and 10 bases lay outside the gene matches. This CDR3 region has 14 residues.

The source of this sequence is a man in his 70s in good health. Sequencing used blood. The chain carries TRBV27 and TRBJ1-4, with 7 bases matching TRBD1. The CDR3 protein is CASNGGQYTEKLFF. DNA for the CDR3: TGTGCCAGCAATGGGGGACAGTATACCGAAAAACTGTTTTTT.